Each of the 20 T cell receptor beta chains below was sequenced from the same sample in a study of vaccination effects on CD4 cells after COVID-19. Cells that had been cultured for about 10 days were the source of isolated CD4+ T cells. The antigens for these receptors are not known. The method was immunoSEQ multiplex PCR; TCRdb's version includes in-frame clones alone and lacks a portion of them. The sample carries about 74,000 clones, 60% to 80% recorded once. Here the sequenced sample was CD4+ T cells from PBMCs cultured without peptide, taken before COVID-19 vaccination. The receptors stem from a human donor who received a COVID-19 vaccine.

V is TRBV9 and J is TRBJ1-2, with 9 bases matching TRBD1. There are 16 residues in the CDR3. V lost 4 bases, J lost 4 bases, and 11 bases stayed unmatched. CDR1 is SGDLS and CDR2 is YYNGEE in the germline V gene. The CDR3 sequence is CASSPRTGADLYGYTF. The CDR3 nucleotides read TGTGCCAGCAGCCCGAGGACAGGGGCGGATCTCTATGGCTACACCTTC. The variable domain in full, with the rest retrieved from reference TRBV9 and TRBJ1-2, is DSGVTQTPKHLITATGQRVTLRCSPRSGDLSVYWYQQSLDQGLQFLIQYYNGEERAKGNILERFSAQQFPDLHSELNLSSLELGDSALYFCASSPRTGADLYGYTFGSGTRLTVV.

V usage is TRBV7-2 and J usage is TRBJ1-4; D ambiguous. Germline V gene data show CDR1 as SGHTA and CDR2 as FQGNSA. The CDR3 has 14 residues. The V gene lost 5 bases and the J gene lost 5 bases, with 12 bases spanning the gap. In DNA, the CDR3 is TGTGCCAGCAGCCCCCCGGCCGTGAATGAAAAACTGTTTTTT. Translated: CASSPPAVNEKLFF.

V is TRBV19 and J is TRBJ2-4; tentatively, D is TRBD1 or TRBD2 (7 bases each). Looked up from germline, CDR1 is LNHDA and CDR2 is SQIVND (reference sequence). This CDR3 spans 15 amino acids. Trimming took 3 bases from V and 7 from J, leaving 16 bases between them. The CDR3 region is CASSIYQGGMNIQYF. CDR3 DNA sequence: TGTGCCAGTAGTATTTACCAGGGGGGGATGAACATTCAGTACTTC.

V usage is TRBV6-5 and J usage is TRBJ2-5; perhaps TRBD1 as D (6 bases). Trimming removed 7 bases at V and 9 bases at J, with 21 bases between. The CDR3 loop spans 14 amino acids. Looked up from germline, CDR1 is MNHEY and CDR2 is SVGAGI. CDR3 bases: TGTGCCAGCAATCGGGACATCACTGCGCCGGCCCAGTACTTC. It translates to CASNRDITAPAQYF.

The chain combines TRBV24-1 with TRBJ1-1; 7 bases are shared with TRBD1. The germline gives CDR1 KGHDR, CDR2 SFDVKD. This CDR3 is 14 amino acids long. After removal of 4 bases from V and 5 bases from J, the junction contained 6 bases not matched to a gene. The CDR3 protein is CATSDDRVGTEAFF. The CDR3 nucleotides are TGTGCCACCAGTGACGACAGGGTTGGGACTGAAGCTTTCTTT.

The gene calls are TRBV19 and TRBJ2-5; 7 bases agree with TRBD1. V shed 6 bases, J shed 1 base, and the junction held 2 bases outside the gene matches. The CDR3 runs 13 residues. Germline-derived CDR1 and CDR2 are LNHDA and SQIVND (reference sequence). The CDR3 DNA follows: TGTGCCAGTAGCGGACAGGTCCAAGAGACCCAGTACTTC. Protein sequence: CASSGQVQETQYF. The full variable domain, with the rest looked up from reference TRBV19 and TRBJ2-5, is DGGITQSPKYLFRKEGQNVTLSCEQNLNHDAMYWYRQDPGQGLRLIYYSQIVNDFQKGDIAEGYSVSREKKESFPLTVTSAQKNPTAFYLCASSGQVQETQYFGPGTRLLVL.

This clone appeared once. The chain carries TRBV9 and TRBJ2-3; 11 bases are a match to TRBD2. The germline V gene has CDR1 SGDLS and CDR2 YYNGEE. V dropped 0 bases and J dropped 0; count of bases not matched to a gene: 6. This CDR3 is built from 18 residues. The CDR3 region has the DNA TGTGCCAGCAGCGTAGAACTAGCGGGGGCCCCGAGCACAGATACGCAGTATTTT. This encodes CASSVELAGAPSTDTQYF.

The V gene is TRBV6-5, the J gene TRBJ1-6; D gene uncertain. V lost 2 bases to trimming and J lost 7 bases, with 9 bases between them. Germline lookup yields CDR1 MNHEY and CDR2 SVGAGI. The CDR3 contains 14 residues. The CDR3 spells CASSYGPTNSPLHF. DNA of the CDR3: TGTGCCAGCAGTTACGGCCCGACCAATTCACCCCTCCACTTT.

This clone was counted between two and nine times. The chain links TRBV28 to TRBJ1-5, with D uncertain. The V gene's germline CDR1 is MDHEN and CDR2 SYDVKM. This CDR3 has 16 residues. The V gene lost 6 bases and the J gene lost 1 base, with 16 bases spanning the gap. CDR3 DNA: TGTGCCAGCAGCCCTGGTCCCCTGATGAGCAATCAGCCCCAGCATTTT. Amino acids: CASSPGPLMSNQPQHF.

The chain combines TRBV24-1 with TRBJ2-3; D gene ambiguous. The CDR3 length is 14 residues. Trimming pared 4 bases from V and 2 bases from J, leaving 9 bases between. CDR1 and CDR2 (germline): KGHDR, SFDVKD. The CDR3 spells CATSEPAPTDTQYF. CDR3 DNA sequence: TGTGCCACCAGTGAACCCGCCCCCACAGATACGCAGTATTTT.

The CDR3 coding sequence is TGTGCCAGCAGCTCCCAATGGGGGGGATCGAGTAATTCACCCCTCCACTTT. This translates into CASSSQWGGSSNSPLHF. The chain has TRBV5-4 and TRBJ1-6; tentative D call: TRBD1 (5 bases). V was pared by 3 bases and J by 6 bases, with 19 bases between. Germline V gene sequence: CDR1 SGHNT, CDR2 YYREEE (reference sequence). This CDR3 is built from 17 residues.

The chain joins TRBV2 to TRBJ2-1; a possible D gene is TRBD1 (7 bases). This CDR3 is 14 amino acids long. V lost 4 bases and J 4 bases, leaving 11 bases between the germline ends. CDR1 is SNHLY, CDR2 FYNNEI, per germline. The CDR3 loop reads CASSVEGAYNEQFF. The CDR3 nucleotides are TGTGCCAGCAGTGTGGAGGGGGCGTACAATGAGCAGTTCTTC.

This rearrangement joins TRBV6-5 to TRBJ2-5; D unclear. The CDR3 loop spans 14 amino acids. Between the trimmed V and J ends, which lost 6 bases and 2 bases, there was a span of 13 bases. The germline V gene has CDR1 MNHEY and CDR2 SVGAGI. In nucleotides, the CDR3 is TGTGCCAGCAGGAGGAAGGCGGTTCAAGAGACCCAGTACTTC. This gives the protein CASRRKAVQETQYF.

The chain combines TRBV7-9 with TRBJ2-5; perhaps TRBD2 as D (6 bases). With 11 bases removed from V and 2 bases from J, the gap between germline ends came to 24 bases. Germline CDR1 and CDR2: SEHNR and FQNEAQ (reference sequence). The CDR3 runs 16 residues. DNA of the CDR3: TGTGCCGGTACCTCGGGAGTTGGGCAGCCGCAAGAGACCCAGTACTTC. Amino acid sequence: CAGTSGVGQPQETQYF.

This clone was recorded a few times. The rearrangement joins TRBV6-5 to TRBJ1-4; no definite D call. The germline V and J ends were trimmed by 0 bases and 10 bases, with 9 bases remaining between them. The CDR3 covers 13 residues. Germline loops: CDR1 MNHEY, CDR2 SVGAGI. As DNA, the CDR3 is TGTGCCAGCAGTTACTCCAGGCTTGGAAAACTGTTTTTT. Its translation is CASSYSRLGKLFF.

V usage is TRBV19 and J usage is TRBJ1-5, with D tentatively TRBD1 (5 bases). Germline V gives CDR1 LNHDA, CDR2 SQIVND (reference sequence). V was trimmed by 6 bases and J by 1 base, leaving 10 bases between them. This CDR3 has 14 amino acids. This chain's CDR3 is CASSADNSNQPQHF. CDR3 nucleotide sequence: TGTGCCAGTAGCGCGGACAACAGCAATCAGCCCCAGCATTTT. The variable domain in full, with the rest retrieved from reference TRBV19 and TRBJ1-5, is DGGITQSPKYLFRKEGQNVTLSCEQNLNHDAMYWYRQDPGQGLRLIYYSQIVNDFQKGDIAEGYSVSREKKESFPLTVTSAQKNPTAFYLCASSADNSNQPQHFGDGTRLSIL.

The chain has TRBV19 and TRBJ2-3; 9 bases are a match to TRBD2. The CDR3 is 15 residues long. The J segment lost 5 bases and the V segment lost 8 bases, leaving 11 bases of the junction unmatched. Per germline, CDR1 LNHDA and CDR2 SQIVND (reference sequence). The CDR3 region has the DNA TGTGCCAGTCTGAATGGGCGGGGGGGCAAAGATACGCAGTATTTT. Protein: CASLNGRGGKDTQYF. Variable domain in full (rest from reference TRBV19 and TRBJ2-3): DGGITQSPKYLFRKEGQNVTLSCEQNLNHDAMYWYRQDPGQGLRLIYYSQIVNDFQKGDIAEGYSVSREKKESFPLTVTSAQKNPTAFYLCASLNGRGGKDTQYFGPGTRLTVL.

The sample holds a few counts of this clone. The CDR3, as DNA: TGTGCCACCAGTGACCCCCAGTTGTTTCGAGAGACCCAGTACTTC. Amino acids: CATSDPQLFRETQYF. The V gene is TRBV24-1, the J gene TRBJ2-5; D unclear. Trimming took 4 bases from V and 4 from J, leaving 15 bases between them. Germline CDR1 is KGHDR and CDR2 is SFDVKD. CDR3 length equals 15 residues.

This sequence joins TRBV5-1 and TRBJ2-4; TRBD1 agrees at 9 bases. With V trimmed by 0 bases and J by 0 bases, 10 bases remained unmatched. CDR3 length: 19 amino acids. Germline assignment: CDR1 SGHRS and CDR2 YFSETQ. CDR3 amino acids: CASSLAPTGGVIAKNIQYF. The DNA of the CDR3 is TGCGCCAGCAGCTTGGCGCCGACAGGGGGGGTTATAGCCAAAAACATTCAGTACTTC. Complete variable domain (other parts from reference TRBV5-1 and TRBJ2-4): KAGVTQTPRYLIKTRGQQVTLSCSPISGHRSVSWYQQTPGQGLQFLFEYFSETQRNKGNFPGRFSGRQFSNSRSEMNVSTLELGDSALYLCASSLAPTGGVIAKNIQYFGAGTRLSVL.

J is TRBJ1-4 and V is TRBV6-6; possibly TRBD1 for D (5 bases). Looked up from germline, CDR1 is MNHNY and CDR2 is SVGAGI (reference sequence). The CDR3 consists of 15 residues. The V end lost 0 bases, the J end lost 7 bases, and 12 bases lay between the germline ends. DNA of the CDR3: TGTGCCAGCAGTTACTCGGGGCAGGGCGGTGAAAAACTGTTTTTT. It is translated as CASSYSGQGGEKLFF.